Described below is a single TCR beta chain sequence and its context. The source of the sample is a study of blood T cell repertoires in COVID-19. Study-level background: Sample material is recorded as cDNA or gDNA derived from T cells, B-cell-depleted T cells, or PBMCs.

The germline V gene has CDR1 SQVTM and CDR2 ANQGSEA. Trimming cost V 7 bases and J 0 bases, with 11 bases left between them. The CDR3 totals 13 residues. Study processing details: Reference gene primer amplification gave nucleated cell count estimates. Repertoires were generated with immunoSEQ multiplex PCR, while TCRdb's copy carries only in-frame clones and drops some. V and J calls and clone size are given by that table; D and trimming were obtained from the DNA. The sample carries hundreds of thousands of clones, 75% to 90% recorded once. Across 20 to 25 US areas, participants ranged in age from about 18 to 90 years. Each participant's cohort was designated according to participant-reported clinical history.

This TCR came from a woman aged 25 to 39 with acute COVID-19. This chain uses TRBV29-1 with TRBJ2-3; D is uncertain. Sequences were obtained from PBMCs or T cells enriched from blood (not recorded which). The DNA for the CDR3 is TGCAGCGCGAGAGAGATAAGCACAGATACGCAGTATTTT. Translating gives CSAREISTDTQYF.